This T cell receptor (beta chain) was recovered during a study of blood T cell repertoires in COVID-19. Study-wide context: Material from acute and convalescent COVID-19 was sourced from the United States, Italy and Spain.

In the original processing: Reference gene primer amplification gave nucleated cell count estimates. Sequenced by immunoSEQ multiplex PCR; TCRdb stores in-frame clones only, minus some. Clonal size and the V and J genes are those of that table, whereas D and trimming came from the DNA. The profile shows approximately 380,000 clones, roughly nine tenths of them singletons. This clone has only one observation. Grouping used clinical history reported by participants in a survey and questionnaire. Within the 2 weeks before study entry, each person in the exposed group met a COVID-19 case. The specimen sequenced was PBMCs or T cells enriched from blood (not recorded which). The receptor's source is a woman in her thirties or forties who had been exposed to COVID-19.

The CDR3 DNA follows: TGTGCCAGCAGTCCTGACAGGGGACCCACAGATACGCAGTATTTT. This translates into CASSPDRGPTDTQYF. This chain links TRBV2 with TRBJ2-3; 8 nucleotides agree with TRBD1. The CDR3 spans 15 residues. Germline V lookup: CDR1 SNHLY, CDR2 FYNNEI. Trimming cost V 5 bases and J 2 bases; bases outside gene matches: 6.